A selection of T cell receptor beta chains follows, all from one sample in a study of blood T cell repertoires in COVID-19. Some clones are missing from TCRdb's copy, which holds only in-frame ones; the method was immunoSEQ multiplex PCR. The profile shows tens of thousands of clones, 87% of them singletons. Sequenced input: peripheral blood. The receptors originated from a human donor with acute or convalescent COVID-19. The donor label of this sample is uncertain. The CDR3 runs from the conserved cysteine through the conserved F or W. Where a row states a size, it is once, few, many or the class of an expanded clone; other rows omit it.

clone_size	v_call	j_call	cdr3_aa
.	TRBV7-9	TRBJ2-1	CASSSYYLEQFF
.	TRBV5-4	TRBJ1-5	CASSLSGGNQPQHF
.	TRBV11-3	TRBJ2-2	CASSLERKGELFF
few	TRBV2	TRBJ2-1	CASSVVDRAKVNEQFF
.	TRBV5-1	TRBJ2-5	CASSLEHRGQETQYF
.	TRBV4-1	TRBJ2-3	CASSQRSVPYTDTQYF
.	TRBV11-2	TRBJ1-5	CASSLDGGTGGASGQPQHF
.	TRBV7-9	TRBJ2-3	CASSLAGAVGDTQYF
.	TRBV25-1	TRBJ1-2	CASSGGIYGYTF
.	TRBV18	TRBJ1-6	CASSPGGQGANPLHF
.	TRBV5-1	TRBJ2-3	CASSLVSPRDTDTQYF
.	TRBV10-3	TRBJ1-5	CAISGQGREQPQHF
.	TRBV3-1/TRBV3-2	TRBJ2-5	CASSPGKTQYF
once	TRBV14	TRBJ1-3	CASSQVAGTFSGNTIYF
.	TRBV7-2	TRBJ2-5	CASSSASGGGETQYF